These T cell receptor beta chains were read from a single sample in a study of blood T cell repertoires in COVID-19. Method: immunoSEQ multiplex PCR; TCRdb's copy keeps in-frame clones and lacks some. Of 120,000 to 150,000 clones in the sample, approximately 85% are singletons; the top ten hold roughly 2.9%. The sequenced sample was peripheral blood. Receptors originate from a man between 45 and 60 years old with acute or convalescent COVID-19. The conserved cysteine and the conserved F or W are not part of the CDR3 here.

TRBJ1-4 | TRBV7-9 | ASSLGTVFEEKLF
TRBJ2-4 | TRBV2 | ASSEVQGLLAKNIQY
TRBJ1-2 | TRBV5-1 | ASSFSGGSAYGYT
TRBJ2-5 | TRBV20-1 | SASLAGVEETQY
TRBJ2-1 | TRBV6-5 | ASSLGLAAYNEQF
TRBJ2-7 | TRBV29-1 | SVGSGGYEQY
TRBJ2-1 | TRBV5-1 | ASSLATGLDINEQF
TRBJ1-2 | TRBV27 | ASSGLRTGVFGGYT
TRBJ1-2 | TRBV18 | ASSPSGQYYGYT
TRBJ1-1 | TRBV9 | ASSPAGDTEAF
TRBJ1-2 | TRBV28 | ASSLQNYGYT
TRBJ1-2 | TRBV19 | ASTEQGVGNYGYT
TRBJ2-3 | TRBV5-4 | ASSTWEVGGTDTQY
TRBJ2-5 | TRBV7-9 | ASSFFCRTGEKEKKTQY
TRBJ1-4 | TRBV6-6 | ASAPQGEKLF
TRBJ2-1 | TRBV11-3 | ASSRGQGPYNEQF
TRBJ2-1 | TRBV19 | ASSIAGGNNEQF
TRBJ2-5 | TRBV18 | ASSSYRLAGAQETQY
TRBJ1-1 | TRBV7-2 | ASSRTGGDTEAF
TRBJ1-1 | TRBV30 | AWRRIYTEAF
TRBJ2-3 | TRBV10-1 | ASSESIGLAGYTDTQY
TRBJ2-1 | TRBV3-1/TRBV3-2 | ASSQVSAGYNEQF
TRBJ1-5 | TRBV28 | ASSLYPLSTGQPQH
TRBJ2-4 | TRBV6-5 | ASRPRVESDIQY
TRBJ2-7 | TRBV7-9 | ASSLASGVMDEQY
TRBJ2-7 | TRBV5-1 | ASSFGTGNEQY
TRBJ2-1 | TRBV19 | ASSKAGASYNEQF
TRBJ2-1 | TRBV6-4 | ASSPSGSSYNEQF
TRBJ1-2 | TRBV27 | ASSLVGQGTNYGYT
TRBJ2-1 | TRBV18 | ASSPTLMTGGGNEQF
TRBJ1-1 | TRBV11-2 | ASSLDLGGRVAEAF
TRBJ2-5 | TRBV27 | ASTLRGGGSGTQY
TRBJ2-7 | TRBV10-3 | AISGIAGSYEQY
TRBJ2-1 | TRBV9 | ASSVGGTSGSNEQF
TRBJ2-1 | TRBV5-1 | ASSFISGGYNEQF
TRBJ1-1 | TRBV7-6 | ASSWRDGMNTEAF
TRBJ2-5 | TRBV28 | ATTGHSGRPGGTQETQY
TRBJ2-2 | TRBV9 | ASSGSGTGTLTNTGELF
TRBJ1-3 | TRBV5-4 | ASSSYGSGTRVPGNTIY
TRBJ2-6 | TRBV6-5 | ASSQDRSWANVLT
TRBJ1-1 | TRBV15 | ATSRAGVTTEAF
TRBJ2-4 | TRBV18 | ASSTDIPTANIQY
TRBJ1-2 | TRBV12-3/TRBV12-4 | ASTYGDRRGYT
TRBJ1-1 | TRBV14 | ASSPYRNTEAF
TRBJ1-1 | TRBV24-1 | ATSDSGDRKAF
TRBJ1-2 | TRBV4-1 | ASSQGGRGGPPRPYGYT
TRBJ2-7 | TRBV7-6 | ASSFSTGNEQY
TRBJ1-2 | TRBV7-9 | ASSFPPTGEGGYT
TRBJ2-5 | TRBV2 | ASSEARTGRKKTQY
TRBJ1-6 | TRBV9 | ASSVEQGLGSPLH
TRBJ1-3 | TRBV18 | ASSPPAVAGNTIY
TRBJ2-1 | TRBV5-1 | ASSLTSGGSNEQF
TRBJ2-3 | TRBV5-4 | ASSLVPSGSADTQY
TRBJ2-1 | TRBV19 | ASSIGTSGRSYNEQF
TRBJ2-7 | TRBV27 | ASSLSSSGAYEQY